The 27 T cell receptor beta chains reported below all come from one sample, sequenced in a study of control samples from healthy donors and cancer patients (dated by TCRdb to about 2020). The library was prepared using the immunoSEQ multiplex PCR assay. This is the immuneACCESS table as TCRdb keeps it, with only in-frame sequences that have V and J called. A part of the clones is gone; compared with another copy, unresolved V genes explain less than half, and the rest is unexplained. The sample data list about 170,000 clones, and about 87% of these were observed just once. Around 12% of the sample belongs to the ten largest clones. Sequencing used blood. The origin of the receptors is a man aged 25 to 40 in good health.

The rearrangement joins TRBV5-1 to TRBJ2-2; 15 nucleotides agree with TRBD2. The germline gives CDR1 SGHRS, CDR2 YFSETQ. The CDR3 length is 16 residues. The ends lost 4 bases at V and 6 bases at J; junction bases unmatched: 4. The CDR3 bases are TGCGCCAGCAGCCTCGGGACTAGCGGGGGGCCCGGGGAGCTGTTTTTT. Its protein is CASSLGTSGGPGELFF.

This chain links TRBV18 with TRBJ2-1; 7 bases map to TRBD1. Trimming at V came to 1 base and at J to 6 bases, leaving 3 bases not matched to a gene. The germline V gene has CDR1 KGHSH and CDR2 LQKENI. The CDR3 contains 14 residues. CDR3 DNA sequence: TGTGCCAGCTCACCACAAAGACAGGGCAATGAGCAGTTCTTC. Protein product: CASSPQRQGNEQFF.

The J gene is TRBJ2-6, the V gene TRBV5-4; D call uncertain. Germline V gene lookup returns CDR1 SGHNT and CDR2 YYREEE (reference sequence). This CDR3 comprises 16 residues. The V and J ends lost 4 bases and 0 bases respectively, with 11 bases between them. In DNA, the CDR3 is TGTGCCAGCAGCCCCGGTCCTCTCTCTGGGGCCAACGTCCTGACTTTC. Its protein product is CASSPGPLSGANVLTF.

The chain carries TRBV29-1 and TRBJ1-5, with D uncertain. The CDR3 runs 13 residues. Trimming shortened V by 4 bases and J by 3 bases, and 10 bases separated the two germline ends. CDR1 and CDR2 (germline): SQVTM, ANQGSEA. CDR3: CSVVVGSNQPQHF. The CDR3 DNA sequence: TGCAGCGTTGTTGTAGGGTCCAATCAGCCCCAGCATTTT.

The CDR3 region is CASSLVDSTYNEQFF. CDR3 bases: TGTGCCAGCAGCTTGGTTGACAGTACCTACAATGAGCAGTTCTTC. The rearrangement links TRBV5-6 to TRBJ2-1; a weak D match, TRBD1 (5 bases). The germline gives CDR1 SGHDT, CDR2 YYEEEE. Trimming shortened V by 0 bases and J by 2 bases, and 9 bases separated the two germline ends. The CDR3 has 15 amino acids.

V is TRBV3-1 (or the pseudogene TRBV3-2) and J is TRBJ1-1; weak D call: TRBD1 (5 bases). This CDR3 is 13 amino acids long. Germline V gene sequence: CDR1 LGHDT, CDR2 YNNKEL (reference sequence). With 4 bases removed from V and 6 bases from J, the gap between germline ends came to 12 bases. CDR3 amino acids: CASSPLAGPEAFF. The CDR3 nucleotides are TGTGCCAGCAGCCCCTTGGCAGGGCCTGAAGCTTTCTTT.

The J gene is TRBJ1-6, the V gene TRBV7-8; 10 bases are shared with TRBD1. The V segment lost 2 bases and the J segment 4 bases; nucleotides outside the gene matches: 11. The CDR3 loop spans 19 amino acids. The germline V gene has CDR1 SGHVS and CDR2 FQNEAQ. This CDR3 reads CASSLKRGQGPPYNSPLHF. The CDR3 DNA sequence: TGTGCCAGCAGCTTAAAAAGGGGACAGGGGCCACCTTATAATTCACCCCTCCACTTT. Combining the CDR3 with reference TRBV7-8 and TRBJ1-6 gives the whole variable domain GAGVSQSPRYKVAKRGQDVALRCDPISGHVSLFWYQQALGQGPEFLTYFQNEAQLDKSGLPSDRFFAERPEGSVSTLKIQRTQQEDSAVYLCASSLKRGQGPPYNSPLHFGNGTRLTVT.

The table lists this clone with a few counts. The chain employs TRBV21-1 and TRBJ1-4; TRBD1 is taken as the D call from the table, unchecked against the DNA. TRBV21-1 is a pseudogene segment. This CDR3 is built from 15 residues. The CDR3 DNA is TGTGCCAGCAGCAAAGGGGCAGGAATTAATGAAAAACTGTTTTTT. It translates to CASSKGAGINEKLFF.

V is TRBV19 and J is TRBJ2-1, with 7 nucleotides matching TRBD2. This CDR3 is 14 amino acids long. V lost 7 bases and J lost 5; bases outside the gene matches: 8. Germline values: CDR1 LNHDA, CDR2 SQIVND (reference sequence). The CDR3 DNA sequence: TGTGCCAGTACTGACCAGCGGGGAAACAATGAGCAGTTCTTC. This translates into CASTDQRGNNEQFF.

This rearrangement joins TRBV15 to TRBJ2-5; 8 nucleotides align to TRBD2. This CDR3 spans 17 amino acids. Germline CDR1 and CDR2: LNHNV and YYDKDF (reference sequence). The trim removed 0 bases at V and 5 bases at J, leaving 11 bases unmatched. The DNA of the CDR3 is TGTGCCACCAGCAGAGAAAGTCCCCGCTCGGGGGGGGAGACCCAGTACTTC. Protein product: CATSRESPRSGGETQYF.

This clone has a single count. V gene TRBV7-2 combines with J gene TRBJ2-1, with TRBD2 as a possible D gene (6 bases). V was clipped by 5 bases and J by 5 bases, with 16 bases between them. Germline lookup yields CDR1 SGHTA and CDR2 FQGNSA. The CDR3 has 15 residues. The CDR3 bases are TGTGCCAGCAGCCTTTGGGGTAGCGGTAACAATGAGCAGTTCTTC. This gives the protein CASSLWGSGNNEQFF.

The gene calls are TRBV2 and TRBJ2-1; D possibly corresponds to TRBD1 (5 bases). Trimming shortened V by 6 bases and J by 2 bases, and 17 bases separated the two germline ends. This CDR3 comprises 16 residues. The germline V gene encodes CDR1 SNHLY and CDR2 FYNNEI. CDR3 loop: CASRERRAVPYNEQFF. The CDR3 region has the DNA TGTGCCAGCAGAGAACGCAGGGCCGTTCCCTACAATGAGCAGTTCTTC.

The rearrangement joins TRBV4-3 to TRBJ1-2, with 7 bases aligning to TRBD1. The CDR3 consists of 14 residues. CDR1 and CDR2 (germline): LGHNA, YSLEER. Trimming took 3 bases from V and 4 from J; bases not matched to a gene: 5. DNA of the CDR3: TGCGCCAGCAGCCACGGGGACAGCCGCTATGGCTACACCTTC. Translated: CASSHGDSRYGYTF.

V usage is TRBV18 and J usage is TRBJ2-2; D is tentatively TRBD1 or TRBD2 (5 bases each). The germline V gene has CDR1 KGHSH and CDR2 LQKENI. This CDR3 has 14 residues. V was cut by 7 bases and J by 0 bases, with 9 bases left in between. The CDR3 nucleotides are TGTGCCAGCTATGAGGGGCCGAACACCGGGGAGCTGTTTTTT. Encoded protein: CASYEGPNTGELFF.

The chain joins TRBV12-5 to TRBJ2-1; TRBD1 agrees at 8 bases. The junction had 7 bases not matched to a gene; V was cut back by 6 bases and J by 0 bases. The germline CDR1 and CDR2 sequences are LGHNT and FRNRAP. CDR3 length: 16 amino acids. CDR3 region: CASGWTGQSSYNEQFF. CDR3 sequence (DNA): TGTGCTAGTGGCTGGACAGGGCAGAGCTCCTACAATGAGCAGTTCTTC.

This clone appeared a few times. V is TRBV19 and J is TRBJ2-2, with no clear D. This CDR3 region has 14 residues. Germline CDR1 LNHDA, CDR2 SQIVND (reference sequence). The V end was cut by 7 bases, the J end by 0 bases, with 9 bases between. The CDR3 coding sequence is TGTGCCAGTAATGGAAGGACGAACACCGGGGAGCTGTTTTTT. This gives the protein CASNGRTNTGELFF.

The DNA for the CDR3 is TGTGCCAGCTCACCTTGGGACAGGGGTGCTAATGAAAAACTGTTTTTT. It is translated as CASSPWDRGANEKLFF. The chain uses TRBV18 and TRBJ1-4, with TRBD1 identical over 10 bases. Germline-derived CDR1 and CDR2 are KGHSH and LQKENI. The V and J ends lost 3 bases and 3 bases, in that order; junction bases with no gene match: 4. The CDR3 has 16 residues. The variable domain in full, completed from reference TRBV18 and TRBJ1-4, reads NAGVMQNPRHLVRRRGQEARLRCSPMKGHSHVYWYRQLPEEGLKFMVYLQKENIIDESGMPKERFSAEFPKEGPSILRIQQVVRGDSAAYFCASSPWDRGANEKLFFGSGTQLSVL.

The chain combines TRBV7-6 with TRBJ2-2, with D uncertain. This CDR3 is built from 16 residues. Germline loops: CDR1 SGHVS, CDR2 FNYEAQ. V was clipped by 1 base and J by 6 bases, with 15 bases between them. In nucleotides, the CDR3 is TGTGCCAGCAGCTTAGGAGGTGGGCGCAGTGCCGGGGAGCTGTTTTTT. It specifies CASSLGGGRSAGELFF.

V is TRBV27 and J is TRBJ1-2; weak D call: TRBD1 (5 bases). The CDR3 runs 13 residues. V gave up 0 bases and J gave up 4 bases, with 6 bases separating them. Per germline, CDR1 MNHEY and CDR2 SMNVEV (reference sequence). The CDR3 nucleotides are TGTGCCAGCAGTTTATCAGGGGTCTATGGCTACACCTTC. This gives the protein CASSLSGVYGYTF.

The V and J genes are TRBV6-1 and TRBJ2-1; 9 bases match TRBD2. Germline CDR1 and CDR2: MNHNS and SASEGT. The CDR3 is 15 amino acids. The V and J ends lost 3 bases and 3 bases, in that order; junction bases with no gene match: 3. CDR3 in DNA: TGTGCCAGCAGTGATTTTAGCGGGGGCTACAATGAGCAGTTCTTC. Protein: CASSDFSGGYNEQFF.

V gene TRBV2 combines with J gene TRBJ1-6; D is unresolved. The CDR3 length is 15 residues. V lost 7 bases and J 0 bases, leaving 10 bases between the germline ends. Germline V gene lookup returns CDR1 SNHLY and CDR2 FYNNEI. The CDR3: CASMEDLSYNSPLHF. The CDR3 DNA reads TGTGCCAGCATGGAGGACCTCTCCTATAATTCACCCCTCCACTTT.

The chain has TRBV7-2 and TRBJ2-2; TRBD2 agrees at 9 bases. This CDR3 region has 14 residues. After removal of 1 base from V and 7 bases from J, the junction contained 1 base not matched to a gene. CDR1 is SGHTA, CDR2 FQGNSA, per germline. For the CDR3, the DNA is TGTGCCAGCAGCTTAGTAGCGGGGGTCGGGGAGCTGTTTTTT. Amino acids: CASSLVAGVGELFF. The entire variable domain, with the rest obtained from reference TRBV7-2 and TRBJ2-2, is as follows: GAGVSQSPSNKVTEKGKDVELRCDPISGHTALYWYRQSLGQGLEFLIYFQGNSAPDKSGLPSDRFSAERTGGSVSTLTIQRTQQEDSAVYLCASSLVAGVGELFFGEGSRLTVL.

The chain's CDR3 is CASSPTSVLSSYNEQFF. The CDR3 DNA follows: TGTGCCAGCTCACCGACTAGCGTCCTTAGCTCCTACAATGAGCAGTTCTTC. The V call is TRBV18, the J call TRBJ2-1; TRBD2 matches at 8 bases. Germline trimming cut 3 bases from V and 0 bases from J; bases unmatched to any gene: 7. CDR3 length: 17 residues. Germline V CDR1 and CDR2: KGHSH, LQKENI.

V and J are TRBV25-1 and TRBJ2-3, with a weak D call TRBD2 (5 bases). Germline V gene data show CDR1 as MGHDK and CDR2 as SYGVNS. The CDR3 loop spans 14 amino acids. The V end was cut by 3 bases, the J end by 5 bases, with 12 bases between. Written as DNA, the CDR3 is TGTGCCAGCAGTGATACACTAGTTGGAGATACGCAGTATTTT. Its protein is CASSDTLVGDTQYF.

This sequence joins TRBV28 and TRBJ2-3; no clear D gene. From germline, CDR1 is MDHEN and CDR2 SYDVKM. CDR3 length: 12 residues. Deletions cut 6 bases from V and 2 bases from J, with 6 bases between. This chain's CDR3 is CASREDTDTQYF. In nucleotides, the CDR3 is TGTGCCAGCAGGGAAGACACAGATACGCAGTATTTT.

The chain links TRBV12-5 to TRBJ2-1; no clear D. This CDR3 is 11 amino acids long. V lost 5 bases and J lost 6, with 5 bases in between. The germline V gene encodes CDR1 LGHNT and CDR2 FRNRAP. The CDR3 here is CASGPANEQFF. CDR3 coding DNA: TGTGCTAGTGGTCCGGCCAATGAGCAGTTCTTC.

V gene TRBV9 combines with J gene TRBJ2-6; D unclear. CDR3 length: 12 amino acids. Trimming removed 0 bases from V and 7 bases from J, with 2 bases in between. Per germline, CDR1 SGDLS and CDR2 YYNGEE. For the CDR3, the DNA is TGTGCCAGCAGCGTAGGTGCCAACGTCCTGACTTTC. Translation gives CASSVGANVLTF.